This T cell receptor (beta chain) was retrieved from a study of OX40 agonist ivuxolimab in advanced cancers. The overall study: Clinicians treated patients with ivuxolimab, an agonistic anti-OX40 (CD134) antibody. General study findings and limits: CD8+ T cells showed, on average, more clonal expansion than CD4+ cells.

Patients had blood sampled at baseline and again on cycle 4 day 1 and cycle 7 day 1. The ends were cut back, 4 bases at V and 0 bases at J, with 17 bases in the middle. The CDR3 is 18 amino acids. In this sample, this clone turned up many times. The antigen is unknown. TCRdb keeps only in-frame clones here, not all; method: immunoSEQ multiplex PCR. In the table there are approximately 70,000 clones, 85% to 90% of which are singletons. The source is an adult with an advanced solid tumor such as melanoma, head and neck, liver or kidney cancer. The sample in question was CD4+ or CD8+ T cells sorted from blood, obtained in a trial of the OX40 agonist ivuxolimab. The chain recombines TRBV5-3 with TRBJ2-6, with D perhaps given as TRBD1 or TRBD2 (6 bases each). TRBV5-3 is assigned to the ORF class and has an uncertain function. The DNA for the CDR3 is TGTGCCAGAAGCCGCGGGGACACTCTTATCTCTGGGGCCAACGTCCTGACTTTC. Translated, it gives CARSRGDTLISGANVLTF.